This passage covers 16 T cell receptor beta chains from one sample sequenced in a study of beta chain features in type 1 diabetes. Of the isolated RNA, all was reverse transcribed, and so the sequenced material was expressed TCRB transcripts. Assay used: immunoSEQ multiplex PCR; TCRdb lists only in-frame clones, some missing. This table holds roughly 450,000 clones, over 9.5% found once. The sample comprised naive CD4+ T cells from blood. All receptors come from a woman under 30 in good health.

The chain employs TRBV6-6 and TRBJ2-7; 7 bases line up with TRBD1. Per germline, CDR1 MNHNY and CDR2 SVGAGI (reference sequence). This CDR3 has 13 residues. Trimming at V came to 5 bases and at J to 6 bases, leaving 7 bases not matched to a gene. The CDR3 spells CASSIATGAEQYV. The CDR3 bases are TGTGCCAGCAGTATCGCCACAGGGGCCGAGCAGTACGTC.

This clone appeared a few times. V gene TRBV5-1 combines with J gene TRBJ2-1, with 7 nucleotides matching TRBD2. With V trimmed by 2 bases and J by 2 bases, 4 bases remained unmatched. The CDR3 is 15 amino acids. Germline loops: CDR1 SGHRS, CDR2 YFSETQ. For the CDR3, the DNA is TGCGCCAGCAGCTTCCTAGCGGATACCTACAATGAGCAGTTCTTC. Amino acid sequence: CASSFLADTYNEQFF.

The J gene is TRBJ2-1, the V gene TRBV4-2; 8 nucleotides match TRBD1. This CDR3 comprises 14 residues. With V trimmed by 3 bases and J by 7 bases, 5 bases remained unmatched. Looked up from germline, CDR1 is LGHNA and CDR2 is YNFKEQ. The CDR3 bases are TGTGCCAGCAGCCAGCGAACAGGGGGTAATGAGCAGTTCTTC. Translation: CASSQRTGGNEQFF.

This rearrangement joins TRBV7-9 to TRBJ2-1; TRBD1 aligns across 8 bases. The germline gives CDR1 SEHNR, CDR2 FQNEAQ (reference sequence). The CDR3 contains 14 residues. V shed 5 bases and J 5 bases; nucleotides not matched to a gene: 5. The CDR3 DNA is TGTGCCAGCAGCCGTGGACAGGGAGACAATGAGCAGTTCTTC. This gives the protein CASSRGQGDNEQFF. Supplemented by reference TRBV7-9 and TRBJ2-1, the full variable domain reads DTGVSQNPRHKITKRGQNVTFRCDPISEHNRLYWYRQTLGQGPEFLTYFQNEAQLEKSRLLSDRFSAERPKGSFSTLEIQRTEQGDSAMYLCASSRGQGDNEQFFGPGTRLTVL.

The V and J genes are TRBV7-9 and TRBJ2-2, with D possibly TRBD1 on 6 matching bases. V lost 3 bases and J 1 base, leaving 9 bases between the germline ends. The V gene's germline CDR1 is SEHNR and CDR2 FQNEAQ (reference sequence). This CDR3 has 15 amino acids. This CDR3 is CASSFNRENTGELFF. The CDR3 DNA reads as TGTGCCAGCAGCTTCAACAGGGAGAACACCGGGGAGCTGTTTTTT.

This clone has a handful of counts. CDR3 protein: CASSLSQGGHQPQHF. CDR3 sequence (DNA): TGTGCCAGCAGCTTATCCCAGGGGGGACATCAGCCCCAGCATTTT. The J gene is TRBJ1-5, the V gene TRBV7-2, with TRBD1 matching 7 bases. V lost 2 bases, J lost 5 bases, and 6 bases stayed unmatched. Germline lookup yields CDR1 SGHTA and CDR2 FQGNSA. This CDR3 contains 15 residues.

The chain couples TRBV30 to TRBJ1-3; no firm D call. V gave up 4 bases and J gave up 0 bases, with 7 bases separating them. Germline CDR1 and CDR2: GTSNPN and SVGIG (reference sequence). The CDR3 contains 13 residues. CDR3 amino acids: CAWTPVSGNTIYF. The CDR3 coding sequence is TGTGCCTGGACCCCAGTCTCTGGAAACACCATATATTTT.

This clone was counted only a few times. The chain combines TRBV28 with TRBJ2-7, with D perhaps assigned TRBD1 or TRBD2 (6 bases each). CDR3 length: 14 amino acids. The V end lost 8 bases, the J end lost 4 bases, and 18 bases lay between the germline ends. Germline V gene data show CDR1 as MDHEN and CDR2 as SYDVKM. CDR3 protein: CASRRGTVEYEQYV. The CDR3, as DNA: TGTGCCAGCCGGAGGGGGACTGTTGAATACGAGCAGTACGTC.

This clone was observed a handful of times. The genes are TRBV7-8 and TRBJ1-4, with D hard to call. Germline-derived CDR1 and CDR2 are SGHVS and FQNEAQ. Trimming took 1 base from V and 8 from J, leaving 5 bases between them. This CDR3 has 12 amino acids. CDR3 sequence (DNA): TGTGCCAGCAGCTTAGGGTACGAAAAACTGTTTTTT. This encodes CASSLGYEKLFF.

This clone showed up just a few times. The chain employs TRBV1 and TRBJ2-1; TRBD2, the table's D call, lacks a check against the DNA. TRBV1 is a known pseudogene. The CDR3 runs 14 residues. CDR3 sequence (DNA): TGCACCAGCAGCCAGGGGACTAGGTACAATGAGCAGTTCTTC. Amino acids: CTSSQGTRYNEQFF.

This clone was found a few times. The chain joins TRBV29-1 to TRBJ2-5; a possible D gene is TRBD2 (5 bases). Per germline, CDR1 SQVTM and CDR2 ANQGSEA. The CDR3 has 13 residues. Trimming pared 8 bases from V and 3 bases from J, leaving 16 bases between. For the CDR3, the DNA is TGCAGCTCACGGACGGGGAACAAAGAGACCCAGTACTTC. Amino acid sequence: CSSRTGNKETQYF.

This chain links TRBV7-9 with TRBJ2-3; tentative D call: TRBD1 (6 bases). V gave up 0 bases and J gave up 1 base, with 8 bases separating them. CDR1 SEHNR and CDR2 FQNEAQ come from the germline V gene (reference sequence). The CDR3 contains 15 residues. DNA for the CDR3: TGTGCCAGCAGCTTAGCGAGGACAGGCACAGATACGCAGTATTTT. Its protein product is CASSLARTGTDTQYF.

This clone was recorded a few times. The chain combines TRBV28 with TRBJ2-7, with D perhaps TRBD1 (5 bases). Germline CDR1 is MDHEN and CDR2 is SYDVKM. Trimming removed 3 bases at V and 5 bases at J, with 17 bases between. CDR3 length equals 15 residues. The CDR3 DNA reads TGTGCCAGCAGTTTGAAGGGGTTGCCCCTCCACGAGCAGTACTTC. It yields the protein CASSLKGLPLHEQYF.

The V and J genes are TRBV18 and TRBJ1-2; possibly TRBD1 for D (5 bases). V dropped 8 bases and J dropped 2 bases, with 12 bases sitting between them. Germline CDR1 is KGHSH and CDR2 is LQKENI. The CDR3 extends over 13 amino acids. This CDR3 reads CASLPTANYGYTF. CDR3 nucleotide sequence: TGTGCCAGCCTCCCGACAGCAAACTATGGCTACACCTTC.

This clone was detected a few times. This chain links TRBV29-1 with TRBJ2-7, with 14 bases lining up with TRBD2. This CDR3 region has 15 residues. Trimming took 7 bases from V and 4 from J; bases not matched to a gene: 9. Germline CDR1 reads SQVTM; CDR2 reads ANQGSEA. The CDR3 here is CSGAGTSGSRYEQYF. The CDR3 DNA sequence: TGCAGCGGCGCGGGGACTAGCGGGAGTCGGTACGAGCAGTACTTC.

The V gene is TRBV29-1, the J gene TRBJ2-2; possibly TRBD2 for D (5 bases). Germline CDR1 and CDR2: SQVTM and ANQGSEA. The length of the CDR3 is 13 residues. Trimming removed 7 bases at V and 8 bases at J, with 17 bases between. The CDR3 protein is CSADVRGRGELFF. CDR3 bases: TGCAGCGCTGACGTCCGGGGTCGTGGGGAGCTGTTTTTT.